This T cell receptor beta chain was sequenced for a study of T cell responses to AZD1222 COVID-19 vaccine. The protocol was immunoSEQ multiplex PCR, while the TCRdb copy is restricted to in-frame clones and leaves out a portion. The data contain 90,000 to 130,000 clones, approximately 89% of them seen just once; the ten biggest clones take up over 3%. About this clone: Its antigen is unknown.

Whole-study findings and limits: Donors were mostly white British, more females; clonal diversity possibly underestimated. Spike regions recognized by vaccine-associated CD4 TCRs spanned the protein, led by 160-218 and 743-854. Among those given AZD1222, only six were seropositive at baseline.

V dropped 1 base and J dropped 2 bases, with 9 bases sitting between them. The length of the CDR3 is 14 residues. The germline V gene encodes CDR1 SGHKS and CDR2 YYEKEE (reference sequence). V and J are TRBV5-5 and TRBJ1-2; D is uncertain. The clonotype comes from an adult in good health. The sequencing here drew on peripheral blood, taken on day 0 of MenACWY control vaccination. The CDR3 sequence: CASSLSGLNYGYTF. Here the CDR3 DNA reads TGTGCCAGCAGCTTGAGCGGACTAAACTATGGCTACACCTTC.